This T cell receptor (beta chain) was captured by sequencing in a study of blood T cell repertoires in COVID-19. Study summary: Samples taken during acute and convalescent COVID-19 were collected in the United States, Italy and Spain. PBMCs, B-cell-depleted T cells, or T cells provided the cDNA or gDNA that made up the material.

Original analysis: Researchers report that nucleated cell counts were estimated from reference gene primer amplification. Repertoires were generated with immunoSEQ multiplex PCR, while TCRdb's copy carries only in-frame clones and drops some. For V, J and clone size, that table is used; D and trimming come from the DNA. There are around 130,000 clones in the sample; about 87% occur only once, and about 10% lies in the top ten. Per germline, CDR1 GTSNPN and CDR2 SVGIG (reference sequence). The J segment lost 4 bases and the V segment lost 5 bases, leaving 10 bases of the junction unmatched. This CDR3 comprises 15 residues.

Material: peripheral blood. The TCR originated in a woman over 75 with acute or convalescent COVID-19. The J gene is TRBJ2-2, the V gene TRBV30; the match to TRBD1 covers 7 bases. The DNA for the CDR3 is TGTGCCTGGGAGACAGGGAGTGGTGGCACCGGGGAGCTGTTTTTT. Amino acid sequence: CAWETGSGGTGELFF.